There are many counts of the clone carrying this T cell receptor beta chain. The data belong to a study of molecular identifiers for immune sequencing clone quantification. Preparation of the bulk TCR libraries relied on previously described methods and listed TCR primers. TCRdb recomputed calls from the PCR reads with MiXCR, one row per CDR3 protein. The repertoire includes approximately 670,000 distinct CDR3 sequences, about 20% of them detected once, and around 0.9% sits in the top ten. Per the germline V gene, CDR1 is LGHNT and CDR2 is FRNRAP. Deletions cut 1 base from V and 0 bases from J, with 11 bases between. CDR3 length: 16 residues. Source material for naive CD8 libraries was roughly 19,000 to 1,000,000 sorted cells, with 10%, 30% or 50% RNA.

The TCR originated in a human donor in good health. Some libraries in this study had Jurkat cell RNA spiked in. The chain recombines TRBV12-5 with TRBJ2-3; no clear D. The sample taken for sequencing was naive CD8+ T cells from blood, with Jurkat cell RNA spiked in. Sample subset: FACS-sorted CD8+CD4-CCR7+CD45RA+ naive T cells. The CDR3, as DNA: TGTGCTAGTGGTTTGGCTGGCAGGTCGAGCACAGATACGCAGTATTTT. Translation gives CASGLAGRSSTDTQYF.